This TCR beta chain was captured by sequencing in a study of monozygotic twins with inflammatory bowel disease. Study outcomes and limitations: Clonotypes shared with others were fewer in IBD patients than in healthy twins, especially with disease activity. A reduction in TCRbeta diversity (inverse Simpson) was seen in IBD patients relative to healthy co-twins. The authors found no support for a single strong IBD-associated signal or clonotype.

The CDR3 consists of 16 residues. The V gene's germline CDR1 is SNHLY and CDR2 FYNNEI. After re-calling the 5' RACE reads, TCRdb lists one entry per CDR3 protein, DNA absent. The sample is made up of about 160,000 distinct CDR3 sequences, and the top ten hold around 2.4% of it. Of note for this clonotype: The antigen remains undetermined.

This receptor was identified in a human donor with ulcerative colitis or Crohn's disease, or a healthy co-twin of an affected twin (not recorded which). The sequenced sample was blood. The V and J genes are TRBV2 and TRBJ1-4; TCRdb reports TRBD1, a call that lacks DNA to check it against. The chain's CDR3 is CASSLQGAVTNEKLFF.